The source of this T cell receptor (beta chain) is a study of blood T cell repertoires in COVID-19. Study summary: Whether acute or convalescent, the COVID-19 samples came from the United States, Italy and Spain.

As for this clone: Other nucleotide sequences in the sample specify the same CDR3.

Recruits, aged about 18 to 89 years, lived in 24 US areas. Participant reports of clinical history set cohort assignment. In the original analysis: Cell counts per sample came from amplifying reference gene primers. Here immunoSEQ multiplex PCR was the method, and the copy in TCRdb shows in-frame clones only, minus some. V, J and clone size reflect that table, while D and trimming were determined from the DNA. This sample has approximately 260,000 clones, with 70% to 90% found just once. Germline CDR1 is KGHDR and CDR2 is SFDVKD. CDR3 length: 14 residues. Trimming shortened V by 0 bases and J by 2 bases, and 4 bases separated the two germline ends.

Input material: PBMCs or T cells enriched from blood (not recorded which). The chain uses TRBV24-1 and TRBJ1-5; D remains ambiguous. This receptor was identified in a woman between 40 and 55 years old with acute COVID-19. CDR3 sequence: CATSDLSGNQPQHF. The CDR3 DNA reads TGTGCCACCAGTGATTTGTCCGGCAATCAGCCCCAGCATTTT.